The rows below give T cell receptor beta chains drawn from one sample of a study of blood T cells in healthy people across ages. Each CDR3 protein gets one entry after TCRdb re-called the 5' RACE reads with MiXCR. The data show about 1.6 million distinct CDR3 sequences, with about 32% seen just once and 10% to 12% held by the top ten. Sequencing was done on a sample of blood. These receptors originate from a woman aged 25 to 39 in good health. The CDR3 runs from the conserved cysteine through the conserved F or W. A D gene is named only where the DNA matches it firmly. Rows give clone size only sometimes, using once, few, many, or a class for an expanded clone.

d_gene: TRBD1
v_gene: TRBV7-3
abundance: NA
j_gene: TRBJ2-3
CDR3aa: CASSSQTGAQKNTQYF
CDR3nt: TGTGCCAGCAGCTCCCAGACAGGGGCTCAGAAGAATACGCAGTATTTT

d_gene: TRBD1
v_gene: TRBV5-1
abundance: few
j_gene: TRBJ2-3
CDR3aa: CASSLVGTGAISERTDTQYF
CDR3nt: TGCGCCAGCAGCTTGGTGGGGACAGGGGCGATCTCGGAAAGGACAGATACGCAGTATTTT

d_gene: TRBD2
v_gene: TRBV7-9
abundance: NA
j_gene: TRBJ2-3
CDR3aa: CASSSSRASGYRTDTQYF
CDR3nt: TGTGCCAGCAGCTCCTCCCGGGCTAGCGGATACCGCACAGATACGCAGTATTTT

d_gene: TRBD2
v_gene: TRBV5-5
abundance: many
j_gene: TRBJ2-3
CDR3aa: CASSFGLDVFTDTQYF
CDR3nt: TGTGCCAGCAGCTTCGGACTAGATGTTTTTACAGATACGCAGTATTTT

d_gene: NA
v_gene: TRBV5-6
abundance: NA
j_gene: TRBJ2-6
CDR3aa: CAGSFWGSGANVLTF
CDR3nt: TGTGCCGGCAGCTTTTGGGGCTCTGGGGCCAACGTCCTGACTTTC

d_gene: TRBD2
v_gene: TRBV5-1
abundance: few
j_gene: TRBJ2-3
CDR3aa: CASNLLGASGMKTDTQYF
CDR3nt: TGCGCCAGCAACCTCCTGGGGGCTAGCGGGATGAAGACAGATACGCAGTATTTT

d_gene: TRBD2
v_gene: TRBV20-1
abundance: few
j_gene: TRBJ2-7
CDR3aa: CSARGSGRTAYEQYF
CDR3nt: TGCAGTGCTAGAGGTAGCGGGCGGACGGCCTACGAGCAGTACTTC

d_gene: TRBD1
v_gene: TRBV28
abundance: few
j_gene: TRBJ2-7
CDR3aa: CASSPRGTGGSEQYF
CDR3nt: TGTGCCAGCAGTCCGCGGGGGACAGGGGGTAGCGAGCAGTACTTC

d_gene: NA
v_gene: TRBV11-3
abundance: NA
j_gene: TRBJ2-7
CDR3aa: CASSFSAAYEQYF
CDR3nt: TGTGCCAGCAGCTTCAGCGCGGCCTACGAGCAGTACTTC

d_gene: NA
v_gene: TRBV5-1
abundance: medium-sized
j_gene: TRBJ2-1
CDR3aa: CASSLDGQLYNEQFF
CDR3nt: TGCGCCAGCAGCTTGGACGGACAGCTTTACAATGAGCAGTTCTTC

d_gene: TRBD1
v_gene: TRBV4-2
abundance: few
j_gene: TRBJ1-2
CDR3aa: CASSQVTGKDGYTF
CDR3nt: TGTGCCAGCAGCCAAGTGACAGGGAAGGATGGCTACACCTTC

d_gene: NA
v_gene: TRBV20-1
abundance: NA
j_gene: TRBJ2-1
CDR3aa: CSARAVSVDEQFF
CDR3nt: TGCAGTGCTAGAGCCGTCTCCGTCGATGAGCAGTTCTTC

d_gene: NA
v_gene: TRBV29-1
abundance: few
j_gene: TRBJ1-4
CDR3aa: CSVAGGDEKLFF
CDR3nt: TGCAGCGTAGCGGGGGGGGATGAAAAACTGTTTTTT

d_gene: NA
v_gene: TRBV7-3
abundance: few
j_gene: TRBJ2-3
CDR3aa: CASSWGRVTDTQYF
CDR3nt: TGTGCCAGCAGCTGGGGACGGGTAACAGATACGCAGTATTTT

d_gene: NA
v_gene: TRBV2
abundance: NA
j_gene: TRBJ2-1
CDR3aa: CASSEPPDLSSYNEQFF
CDR3nt: TGTGCCAGCAGTGAACCCCCAGACTTAAGCTCCTACAATGAGCAGTTCTTC

d_gene: NA
v_gene: TRBV30
abundance: NA
j_gene: TRBJ2-2
CDR3aa: CAWRLPGENTGELFF
CDR3nt: TGTGCCTGGAGGCTCCCCGGGGAGAACACCGGGGAGCTGTTTTTT

d_gene: TRBD1
v_gene: TRBV15
abundance: NA
j_gene: TRBJ1-4
CDR3aa: CATSRDLGTGMEKLFF
CDR3nt: TGTGCCACCAGCAGAGATCTGGGGACAGGGATGGAAAAACTGTTTTTT

d_gene: TRBD2
v_gene: TRBV20-1
abundance: NA
j_gene: TRBJ2-7
CDR3aa: CSARRSGSRGEQYF
CDR3nt: TGCAGTGCTAGGAGGAGCGGGAGCCGGGGGGAGCAGTACTTC

d_gene: NA
v_gene: TRBV20-1
abundance: few
j_gene: TRBJ2-7
CDR3aa: CSARDQAGNPYEQYF
CDR3nt: TGCAGTGCTAGAGATCAGGCCGGGAACCCCTACGAGCAGTACTTC

d_gene: NA
v_gene: TRBV3-1
abundance: NA
j_gene: TRBJ1-1
CDR3aa: CASSQAGREAFF
CDR3nt: TGTGCCAGCAGCCAAGCCGGCAGAGAAGCTTTCTTT

d_gene: NA
v_gene: TRBV7-3
abundance: many
j_gene: TRBJ2-1
CDR3aa: CASSLGLDAQFF
CDR3nt: TGTGCCAGCAGCTTAGGGCTAGATGCGCAGTTCTTC

d_gene: TRBD1
v_gene: TRBV7-9
abundance: NA
j_gene: TRBJ1-2
CDR3aa: CASSLREQGGGYTF
CDR3nt: TGTGCCAGCAGCTTACGAGAACAGGGGGGTGGCTACACCTTC

d_gene: NA
v_gene: TRBV29-1
abundance: NA
j_gene: TRBJ1-2
CDR3aa: CSVAGVWGADGYTF
CDR3nt: TGCAGCGTGGCAGGTGTCTGGGGGGCGGATGGCTACACCTTC

d_gene: NA
v_gene: TRBV3-1
abundance: NA
j_gene: TRBJ2-6
CDR3aa: CASSLLGGAGANVLTF
CDR3nt: TGTGCCAGCAGCCTCCTTGGGGGAGCTGGGGCCAACGTCCTGACTTTC

d_gene: NA
v_gene: TRBV3-1
abundance: NA
j_gene: TRBJ2-5
CDR3aa: CASSPDLALGTQYF
CDR3nt: TGTGCCAGCAGCCCCGATCTAGCGCTAGGGACCCAGTACTTC

d_gene: TRBD1
v_gene: TRBV4-1
abundance: NA
j_gene: TRBJ1-5
CDR3aa: CASSQRVGDRGVNQPQHF
CDR3nt: TGCGCCAGCAGCCAACGGGTTGGTGACAGGGGAGTCAATCAGCCCCAGCATTTT

d_gene: NA
v_gene: TRBV29-1
abundance: NA
j_gene: TRBJ1-2
CDR3aa: CSVEFRGRGYTF
CDR3nt: TGCAGCGTCGAATTTCGGGGACGGGGCTACACCTTC

d_gene: TRBD1
v_gene: TRBV10-2
abundance: NA
j_gene: TRBJ2-5
CDR3aa: CASSRTPQGLPTQYF
CDR3nt: TGCGCCAGCAGTCGAACCCCACAGGGGCTCCCGACCCAGTACTTC

d_gene: TRBD1
v_gene: TRBV7-9
abundance: few
j_gene: TRBJ2-1
CDR3aa: CASSLEGAPYNEQFF
CDR3nt: TGTGCCAGCAGCTTAGAGGGGGCCCCCTACAATGAGCAGTTCTTC

d_gene: NA
v_gene: TRBV5-1
abundance: NA
j_gene: TRBJ2-1
CDR3aa: CASSLWQGEYNEQFF
CDR3nt: TGCGCCAGCAGTTTGTGGCAGGGCGAGTACAATGAGCAGTTCTTC

d_gene: NA
v_gene: TRBV28
abundance: NA
j_gene: TRBJ2-2
CDR3aa: CASGGRSDTGELFF
CDR3nt: TGTGCCAGCGGAGGGAGGTCGGACACCGGGGAGCTGTTTTTT

d_gene: TRBD1
v_gene: TRBV28
abundance: few
j_gene: TRBJ2-6
CDR3aa: CAGSCRDRDSGANVLTF
CDR3nt: TGTGCCGGCAGTTGCCGGGACAGGGACTCTGGGGCCAACGTCCTGACTTTC

d_gene: NA
v_gene: TRBV6-5
abundance: NA
j_gene: TRBJ1-4
CDR3aa: CASSYSGRNSNEKLFF
CDR3nt: TGTGCCAGCAGTTACTCGGGAAGAAACTCTAATGAAAAACTGTTTTTT

d_gene: NA
v_gene: TRBV20-1
abundance: NA
j_gene: TRBJ2-3
CDR3aa: CSGGPGTARQADTQYF
CDR3nt: TGCAGTGGGGGCCCCGGCACAGCCCGGCAGGCAGATACGCAGTATTTT

d_gene: NA
v_gene: TRBV4-1
abundance: few
j_gene: TRBJ1-2
CDR3aa: CASSLGTRGAGYTF
CDR3nt: TGCGCCAGCAGCTTGGGTACCCGGGGGGCTGGCTACACCTTC

d_gene: TRBD1
v_gene: TRBV6-5
abundance: NA
j_gene: TRBJ2-2
CDR3aa: CASSYPRDRANTGELFF
CDR3nt: TGTGCCAGCAGTTACCCTAGGGACAGGGCGAACACCGGGGAGCTGTTTTTT

d_gene: NA
v_gene: TRBV20-1
abundance: NA
j_gene: TRBJ2-3
CDR3aa: CSATYKTRSTDTQYF
CDR3nt: TGCAGTGCTACTTACAAGACTCGTAGCACAGATACGCAGTATTTT

d_gene: NA
v_gene: TRBV7-2
abundance: few
j_gene: TRBJ2-1
CDR3aa: CASSLAARGPYNEQFF
CDR3nt: TGTGCCAGCAGCTTAGCGGCGCGGGGACCCTACAATGAGCAGTTCTTC

d_gene: NA
v_gene: TRBV10-3
abundance: NA
j_gene: TRBJ2-7
CDR3aa: CAISYAEAYEQYF
CDR3nt: TGTGCCATCAGCTACGCCGAAGCCTACGAGCAGTACTTC

d_gene: TRBD2
v_gene: TRBV15
abundance: NA
j_gene: TRBJ2-3
CDR3aa: CATSRGRAGRGDTQYF
CDR3nt: TGTGCCACCAGCAGAGGACGAGCGGGGAGGGGAGATACGCAGTATTTT

d_gene: NA
v_gene: TRBV7-3
abundance: NA
j_gene: TRBJ2-1
CDR3aa: CASSLGSGSYEQFF
CDR3nt: TGTGCCAGCAGCTTAGGGTCAGGGTCATATGAGCAGTTCTTC

d_gene: NA
v_gene: TRBV6-1
abundance: few
j_gene: TRBJ2-7
CDR3aa: CASSEGRESAAGYEQYF
CDR3nt: TGTGCCAGCAGTGAAGGGAGGGAGTCGGCAGCGGGCTACGAGCAGTACTTC

d_gene: TRBD2
v_gene: TRBV3-1
abundance: few
j_gene: TRBJ2-7
CDR3aa: CASSQGGLAGHEQYF
CDR3nt: TGTGCCAGCAGCCAAGGAGGACTAGCGGGGCACGAGCAGTACTTC

d_gene: NA
v_gene: TRBV7-6
abundance: NA
j_gene: TRBJ1-1
CDR3aa: CASSLAGVMDTEAFF
CDR3nt: TGTGCCAGCAGCCTAGCTGGGGTAATGGACACTGAAGCTTTCTTT

d_gene: TRBD1
v_gene: TRBV27
abundance: NA
j_gene: TRBJ2-7
CDR3aa: CASSLSVTGYYGNEQYF
CDR3nt: TGTGCCAGCAGTTTATCTGTGACAGGGTATTATGGGAACGAGCAGTACTTC

d_gene: TRBD2
v_gene: TRBV24-1
abundance: NA
j_gene: TRBJ2-3
CDR3aa: CATSDSTGTGRTDTQYF
CDR3nt: TGTGCCACCAGTGATTCAACCGGGACCGGGAGGACAGATACGCAGTATTTT

d_gene: TRBD1
v_gene: TRBV6-2/TRBV6-3
abundance: many
j_gene: TRBJ2-7
CDR3aa: CASSYLTGGYEQYF
CDR3nt: TGTGCCAGCAGTTACCTGACAGGGGGCTACGAGCAGTACTTC

d_gene: TRBD2
v_gene: TRBV5-6
abundance: NA
j_gene: TRBJ2-5
CDR3aa: CASSLGAASGKARTQYF
CDR3nt: TGTGCCAGCAGCTTGGGGGCGGCTAGCGGAAAGGCCCGGACCCAGTACTTC

d_gene: TRBD1
v_gene: TRBV4-1
abundance: NA
j_gene: TRBJ2-7
CDR3aa: CASSQKVGTGAVSWEQYF
CDR3nt: TGCGCCAGCAGCCAAAAGGTCGGGACAGGGGCCGTATCGTGGGAGCAGTACTTC

d_gene: TRBD2
v_gene: TRBV5-1
abundance: few
j_gene: TRBJ2-1
CDR3aa: CASSPFLASGGTSYNEQFF
CDR3nt: TGCGCCAGCAGCCCTTTCCTCGCCAGCGGGGGGACCTCCTACAATGAGCAGTTCTTC

d_gene: NA
v_gene: TRBV21-1
abundance: NA
j_gene: TRBJ2-7
CDR3aa: CASLILAGALYEQYF
CDR3nt: TGTGCCAGCCTAATACTAGCGGGGGCCCTCTACGAGCAGTACTTC

d_gene: TRBD2
v_gene: TRBV20-1
abundance: NA
j_gene: TRBJ2-1
CDR3aa: CGARIPTSGGHYNEQFF
CDR3nt: TGCGGTGCTAGAATCCCGACTAGCGGGGGGCACTACAATGAGCAGTTCTTC

d_gene: TRBD2
v_gene: TRBV7-3
abundance: NA
j_gene: TRBJ2-3
CDR3aa: CASSLTTSGGTDTQYF
CDR3nt: TGTGCCAGCAGCTTAACTACCAGCGGGGGGACAGATACGCAGTATTTT